Below are 18 T cell receptor beta chains sequenced from a single sample in a study. TCRdb reanalysed the 5' RACE reads using MiXCR and keeps one entry per CDR3 protein. Seen here are about 43,000 distinct CDR3 sequences, just under 30% observed once, and the top ten hold around 3.9%. The sequencing sample was made of memory CD4+ T cells sorted from a lymph node. Described subset: memory CD4+ T cells, CD4+CD45RO+CD25-. These receptors originate from a female donor with breast cancer.

In its sample, this clonotype was seen a few times. This rearrangement joins TRBV18 to TRBJ1-4; D unclear. The CDR3 covers 15 residues. Germline CDR1 reads KGHSH; CDR2 reads LQKENI. V was cut by 1 base and J by 0 bases, with 6 bases left in between. CDR3 bases: TGTGCCAGCTCACCACGGGCAACAACTAATGAAAAACTGTTTTTT. Its translation: CASSPRATTNEKLFF.

The chain employs TRBV4-1 and TRBJ1-1; maybe TRBD1 (6 bases). The V and J ends lost 6 bases and 1 base respectively, with 24 bases between them. The CDR3 extends over 18 amino acids. Germline V gene sequence: CDR1 MGHRA, CDR2 YSYEKL. CDR3 amino acids: CASSPASQQGRGNTEAFF. The CDR3 coding sequence is TGCGCCAGCAGTCCGGCGAGTCAACAGGGCCGAGGGAACACTGAAGCTTTCTTT.

This clonotype was counted between two and nine times. The rearrangement joins TRBV20-1 to TRBJ2-4; TRBD1 might be the D (8 bases). The germline V gene encodes CDR1 DFQATT and CDR2 SNEGSKA (reference sequence). This CDR3 comprises 14 residues. Trimming shortened V by 0 bases and J by 9 bases, and 15 bases separated the two germline ends. The CDR3 DNA sequence: TGCAGTGCTAGAGAGAGACAGGGGAGGGTCATTCAGTACTTC. Residues: CSARERQGRVIQYF.

The V call is TRBV2, the J call TRBJ2-2; D is ambiguous. V dropped 6 bases and J dropped 7 bases, with 12 bases sitting between them. Looked up from germline, CDR1 is SNHLY and CDR2 is FYNNEI. The CDR3 sequence is 13 residues long. CDR3: CASRADAGGELFF. CDR3 DNA: TGTGCCAGCAGGGCGGACGCCGGCGGGGAGCTGTTTTTT.

This clonotype appeared once. This chain connects TRBV20-1 to TRBJ2-1; TRBD2 aligns across 7 bases. This CDR3 has 15 residues. Germline values: CDR1 DFQATT, CDR2 SNEGSKA (reference sequence). J gave up 0 bases and V 1 base, and 3 bases lay outside the gene matches. The CDR3 protein is CSARALAASYNEQFF. The DNA for the CDR3 is TGCAGTGCTAGAGCCCTAGCGGCCTCCTACAATGAGCAGTTCTTC.

This clonotype qualifies as medium-sized. The chain employs TRBV6-5 and TRBJ2-7, with D possibly TRBD1 on 6 matching bases. This CDR3 comprises 13 residues. Trimming removed 4 bases from V and 3 bases from J, with 10 bases in between. Germline CDR1 reads MNHEY; CDR2 reads SVGAGI. The CDR3 sequence is CASSLAGVYEQYF. CDR3 nucleotides: TGTGCCAGCAGTTTGGCAGGGGTCTACGAGCAGTACTTC.

This clonotype is a singleton in its sample. The V and J genes are TRBV6-4 and TRBJ2-1, with D uncertain. Trimming shortened V by 6 bases and J by 8 bases, and 5 bases separated the two germline ends. CDR1 is MRHNA, CDR2 SNTAGT, per germline. The CDR3 loop spans 10 amino acids. CDR3 region: CASSEDEQFF. CDR3 DNA: TGTGCCAGCAGCGAGGATGAGCAGTTCTTC.

This clonotype was detected only once. Its ends do not fully match the called genes, so a read error is possible. The chain recombines TRBV18 with TRBJ1-1; maybe TRBD1 (5 bases). This CDR3 spans 13 amino acids. The germline V gene encodes CDR1 KGHSH and CDR2 LQKENI. The CDR3 DNA reads as TGTGCCAGCTGCACCGGGGGTCAAACTGGAGCTTTCTTT. It translates to CASCTGGQTGAFF.

The chain has TRBV18 and TRBJ2-7, with D possibly TRBD2 on 6 matching bases. Germline V gene sequence: CDR1 KGHSH, CDR2 LQKENI. The CDR3 has 15 amino acids. V was pared by 6 bases and J by 0 bases, with 15 bases between. CDR3 protein: CASSKSGDSSYEQYF. For the CDR3, the DNA is TGTGCCAGCTCCAAATCCGGGGACTCCTCCTACGAGCAGTACTTC. The whole variable domain, filled in from reference TRBV18 and TRBJ2-7, reads NAGVMQNPRHLVRRRGQEARLRCSPMKGHSHVYWYRQLPEEGLKFMVYLQKENIIDESGMPKERFSAEFPKEGPSILRIQQVVRGDSAAYFCASSKSGDSSYEQYFGPGTRLTVT.

The rearrangement joins TRBV18 to TRBJ1-3; the D gene is possibly TRBD1 (6 bases). The germline CDR1 and CDR2 sequences are KGHSH and LQKENI. Trimming cost V 3 bases and J 0 bases, with 12 bases left between them. The CDR3 sequence is 16 residues long. The CDR3 here is CASSPSRGGSGNTIYF. Here the CDR3 DNA reads TGTGCCAGCTCACCTTCACGAGGGGGCTCTGGAAACACCATATATTTT.

This clonotype occurred many times. The gene calls are TRBV7-2 and TRBJ2-6; tentative D call: TRBD1 (6 bases). V was pared by 5 bases and J by 4 bases, with 12 bases between. The V gene's germline CDR1 is SGHTA and CDR2 FQGNSA. This CDR3 contains 15 residues. CDR3 amino acids: CASSPRGSGANVLTF. Written as DNA, the CDR3 is TGTGCCAGCAGCCCAAGGGGGTCGGGGGCCAACGTCCTGACTTTC.

The chain uses TRBV28 and TRBJ1-6; D is uncertain. Germline V gene data show CDR1 as MDHEN and CDR2 as SYDVKM. V gave up 7 bases and J gave up 0 bases, with 7 bases separating them. The CDR3 spans 14 residues. CDR3 loop: CASKASSYNSPLHF. The CDR3 DNA is TGTGCCAGCAAGGCCAGCTCCTATAATTCACCCCTCCACTTT.

The chain employs TRBV27 and TRBJ2-1, with TRBD2 matching 9 bases. V dropped 5 bases and J dropped 5; count of bases not matched to a gene: 7. The V gene's germline CDR1 is MNHEY and CDR2 SMNVEV (reference sequence). The CDR3 length is 15 residues. CDR3 sequence reads: CASSNGAGGHNEQFF. CDR3 nucleotide sequence: TGTGCCAGCAGTAACGGAGCGGGAGGACACAATGAGCAGTTCTTC.

A remark on this clonotype: Relative to the germline gene, one junction end is altered; a read error may explain this. CDR3 bases: TGTGCCTGGAGTGTAAGGCTACTCACTTACACAGATACGCGGTATTTT. It yields the protein CAWSVRLLTYTDTRYF. The genes are TRBV30 and TRBJ2-3; D is ambiguous. The CDR3 runs to 16 residues. Germline V CDR1 and CDR2: GTSNPN, SVGIG (reference sequence).

This clonotype was seen a single time. The V gene is TRBV4-2, the J gene TRBJ2-5; 7 nucleotides align to TRBD2. In germline, CDR1 is LGHNA, CDR2 YNFKEQ. With V trimmed by 3 bases and J by 5 bases, 12 bases remained unmatched. This CDR3 has 16 amino acids. CDR3 nucleotides: TGTGCCAGCAGCCATGGGGAGTTTCGCGGGAGCGAGACCCAGTACTTC. Amino acids: CASSHGEFRGSETQYF.

The CDR3 DNA reads as TGCGCCAGCAGCTTGGTTCGGACAGGGGCCTACGAGCAGTACTTC. Translation: CASSLVRTGAYEQYF. The rearrangement links TRBV5-1 to TRBJ2-7, with 9 bases matching TRBD1. V lost 0 bases and J lost 2; bases outside the gene matches: 3. The CDR3 spans 15 residues. The germline gives CDR1 SGHRS, CDR2 YFSETQ.

The chain carries TRBV25-1 and TRBJ2-7; 7 positions agree with TRBD1. The germline CDR1 and CDR2 sequences are MGHDK and SYGVNS. J was trimmed by 3 bases and V by 7 bases; bases with no gene match: 9. The CDR3 length is 14 residues. CDR3 in amino acids: CASNSGRGFYEQYF. CDR3 bases: TGTGCCAGCAACTCCGGCAGGGGGTTCTACGAGCAGTACTTC.

This clonotype appeared a few times. One end of the junction varies from germline; a read error may be responsible. J is TRBJ1-2 and V is TRBV6-1, with 8 positions matching TRBD1. The germline CDR1 and CDR2 sequences are MNHNS and SASEGT. This CDR3 has 15 residues. The CDR3 loop is CAGRGIRDRLYGYTF. CDR3 nucleotide sequence: TGTGCCGGCAGGGGGATCCGGGACAGGCTGTATGGCTACACCTTC.